These 27 T cell receptor beta chains came from one sample sequenced in a study of glioma-infiltrating T cells listed by TCRdb under 2016. Instrument used: Illumina MiSeq. TCR alpha and beta CDR3 regions were amplified with the iRepertoire nested amplicon-rescue multiplex PCR (arm-PCR) platform from RNA. In-frame beta chains were kept once TCRdb had trimmed the public reads at Q25 with fastp and called clones with MiXCR. Rows are unified per CDR3 protein, each entry keeping the most common DNA and genes. A total of about 140,000 distinct CDR3 sequences appear in this sample, around 40% of them only once. The ten largest account for roughly a fifth of the sample. The sequencing sample was made of glioma tissue, nonneoplastic brain tissue, or PBMCs (not recorded which). The receptors were gathered from a human donor with low-grade glioma or glioblastoma, undergoing nonglioma brain surgery, or in good health (not recorded which).

The chain uses TRBV4-2 and TRBJ2-5, with 14 nucleotides matching TRBD2. The germline gives CDR1 LGHNA, CDR2 YNFKEQ. J was trimmed by 3 bases and V by 4 bases; bases with no gene match: 4. The CDR3 sequence is 16 residues long. This CDR3 reads CASSPEGLAGEETQYF. DNA for the CDR3: TGTGCCAGCAGCCCAGAGGGACTAGCGGGAGAAGAGACCCAGTACTTC.

The chain is built from TRBV15 and TRBJ2-4, with D perhaps given as TRBD1 or TRBD2 (5 bases each). The CDR3 is 19 residues long. Trimming took off 3 bases at V and 4 bases at J, with 25 bases between the two ends. Germline lookup yields CDR1 LNHNV and CDR2 YYDKDF (reference sequence). Here the CDR3 reads CATSSYGEVSWGPKNIQYF. The CDR3 bases are TGTGCCACCAGCAGTTATGGAGAGGTATCATGGGGACCAAAAAACATTCAGTACTTC.

This clonotype was picked up a small number of times. J is TRBJ1-1 and V is TRBV20-1; tentative D call: TRBD1 (5 bases). Germline lookup yields CDR1 DFQATT and CDR2 SNEGSKA (reference sequence). CDR3 size: 15 residues. Trimming stripped 5 bases from V and 1 base from J, with 17 bases between. The CDR3 DNA sequence: TGCAGTGCTGACCTTCCGGGACTTGGGAACACTGAAGCTTTCTTT. Translating gives CSADLPGLGNTEAFF.

This clonotype was counted ten times or more. This chain uses TRBV4-1 with TRBJ1-3; D unclear. The CDR3 runs 16 residues. Trimming removed 4 bases at V and 0 bases at J, with 13 bases between. Germline V lookup: CDR1 MGHRA, CDR2 YSYEKL. CDR3 sequence: CASSPGRSPSGNTIYF. The CDR3 DNA follows: TGCGCCAGCAGCCCTGGACGCTCCCCCTCTGGAAACACCATATATTTT.

The V and J genes are TRBV14 and TRBJ2-7, with D possibly matching TRBD1 (5 bases). Trimming took off 0 bases at V and 7 bases at J, with 7 bases between the two ends. The germline gives CDR1 SGHDN, CDR2 FVKESK. CDR3 length: 12 residues. The CDR3 here is CASSQEGVEQYF. In DNA form, the CDR3 reads TGTGCCAGCAGCCAAGAAGGGGTGGAGCAGTACTTC.

V is TRBV4-1 and J is TRBJ1-2; D uncertain. Germline CDR1 and CDR2: MGHRA and YSYEKL. The length of the CDR3 is 14 residues. Trimming took off 1 base at V and 4 bases at J, with 10 bases between the two ends. The CDR3 protein is CASSQGPEGYGYTF. CDR3 in DNA: TGCGCCAGCAGCCAAGGTCCGGAGGGCTATGGCTACACCTTC.

This clonotype was found once. This chain uses TRBV27 with TRBJ2-7; 11 bases agree with TRBD2. The CDR3 is 18 amino acids. The trim removed 5 bases at V and 1 base at J, leaving 13 bases unmatched. CDR1 is MNHEY, CDR2 SMNVEV, per germline (reference sequence). The DNA for the CDR3 is TGTGCCAGCAGTCCCCGATATAGCGGGAGGGCTTGGTCCTACGAGCAGTACTTC. Translation: CASSPRYSGRAWSYEQYF.

CDR3 nucleotide sequence: TGTGCCAGCTCACCCCGGGGGGACTATGGCTACACCTTC. Its translation is CASSPRGDYGYTF. This chain joins TRBV18 and TRBJ1-2; D perhaps matches TRBD1 (5 bases). The CDR3 contains 13 residues. Per germline, CDR1 KGHSH and CDR2 LQKENI. The V end was cut by 3 bases, the J end by 3 bases, with 8 bases between.

There are many counts of this clonotype. In DNA form, the CDR3 reads TGCGCCAGCAGCCAAGACCCCAGAAACAATCAGCCCCAGCATTTT. Its protein product is CASSQDPRNNQPQHF. V is TRBV4-3 and J is TRBJ1-5, with no clear D. Trimming took off 0 bases at V and 3 bases at J, with 9 bases between the two ends. Per the germline V gene, CDR1 is LGHNA and CDR2 is YSLEER. CDR3 length equals 15 residues.

The gene calls are TRBV3-1 and TRBJ2-3; D might be TRBD2 (5 bases). CDR1 and CDR2 from the germline V gene are LGHDT and YNNKEL (reference sequence). V lost 4 bases, J lost 5 bases, and 13 bases lay in between. CDR3 length: 14 amino acids. In DNA, the CDR3 is TGTGCCAGCAGCCTAAGACGGGGATTAGATACGCAGTATTTT. As protein: CASSLRRGLDTQYF.

The V gene is TRBV6-2 or TRBV6-3, the J gene TRBJ2-7; D may be TRBD1 (6 bases). The V gene's germline CDR1 is MNHEY and CDR2 SVGEGT. The CDR3 loop spans 15 amino acids. V was trimmed by 0 bases and J by 3 bases, leaving 12 bases between them. The CDR3 is CASSYSSRDNYEQYF. Written as DNA, the CDR3 is TGTGCCAGCAGTTACTCCTCACGGGACAACTACGAGCAGTACTTC.

This sequence joins TRBV20-1 and TRBJ2-3; tentative D call: TRBD2 (5 bases). Trimming cost V 7 bases and J 0 bases, with 8 bases left between them. From germline, CDR1 is DFQATT and CDR2 SNEGSKA (reference sequence). The CDR3 covers 12 residues. Written as DNA, the CDR3 is TGCAGTGAGCGGAGAAGCACAGATACGCAGTATTTT. Protein product: CSERRSTDTQYF.

This chain joins TRBV6-2 or TRBV6-3 and TRBJ1-5; D unclear. The germline V gene encodes CDR1 MNHEY and CDR2 SVGEGT. Trimming took 4 bases from V and 0 from J, leaving 7 bases between them. CDR3 length: 14 amino acids. This chain's CDR3 is CASSSQVSNQPQHF. In nucleotides, the CDR3 is TGTGCCAGCAGTTCCCAAGTTAGCAATCAGCCCCAGCATTTT.

J is TRBJ2-1 and V is TRBV20-1; 9 bases line up with TRBD2. V dropped 3 bases and J dropped 0; count of bases not matched to a gene: 3. The CDR3 spans 15 residues. Germline assignment: CDR1 DFQATT and CDR2 SNEGSKA (reference sequence). The CDR3 bases are TGCAGTGCTAGTGGAGCGGGAGGCTCCTACAATGAGCAGTTCTTC. Amino acids: CSASGAGGSYNEQFF.

This clonotype was seen more than once but under ten times. The DNA for the CDR3 is TGTGCCATCAGCGATACAGGGATTAACACTGAAGCTTTCTTT. Encoded protein: CAISDTGINTEAFF. The rearrangement uses TRBV10-3 and TRBJ1-1; D possibly corresponds to TRBD1 (6 bases). This CDR3 has 14 amino acids. V lost 6 bases and J 2 bases, leaving 13 bases between the germline ends. CDR1 is ENHRY, CDR2 SYGVKD, per germline.

This chain uses TRBV18 with TRBJ2-5; either TRBD1 or TRBD2 may fit D (5 bases each). Trimming stripped 0 bases from V and 3 bases from J, with 5 bases between. Germline CDR1 and CDR2: KGHSH and LQKENI. There are 13 residues in the CDR3. The CDR3: CASSPPGEETQYF. The CDR3, as DNA: TGTGCCAGCTCACCACCGGGGGAAGAGACCCAGTACTTC.

With respect to this clonotype: At one of its ends the junction is not consistent with the germline gene, which may arise from a read error. The V and J genes are TRBV20-1 and TRBJ1-1; D gene uncertain. Germline V lookup: CDR1 DFQATT, CDR2 SNEGSKA (reference sequence). This CDR3 contains 14 residues. CDR3 amino acids: CGARDYGMNTEAFF. CDR3 in DNA: TGCGGTGCTAGAGATTATGGCATGAACACTGAAGCTTTCTTT.

The chain employs TRBV3-1 and TRBJ2-7, with a possible D match to TRBD2 (5 bases). The CDR3 contains 14 residues. V gave up 0 bases and J gave up 4 bases, with 10 bases separating them. Per the germline V gene, CDR1 is LGHDT and CDR2 is YNNKEL (reference sequence). The CDR3 region has the DNA TGTGCCAGCAGCCAAGAGGGAGTTAGGTACGAGCAGTACTTC. The encoded protein is CASSQEGVRYEQYF.

This clonotype has a handful of counts. V gene TRBV19 combines with J gene TRBJ2-7; tentatively, D is TRBD2 (6 bases). CDR1 LNHDA and CDR2 SQIVND come from the germline V gene (reference sequence). The CDR3 contains 13 residues. Trimming removed 6 bases from V and 0 bases from J, with 9 bases in between. CDR3 in DNA: TGTGCCAGTAGCGGGACTGCCTCCTACGAGCAGTACTTC. Amino acid sequence: CASSGTASYEQYF.

This clonotype occurred a few times. The chain has TRBV28 and TRBJ2-2; 9 bases agree with TRBD1. The CDR3 runs 16 residues. Trimming at V came to 4 bases and at J to 2 bases, leaving 5 bases not matched to a gene. The germline V gene has CDR1 MDHEN and CDR2 SYDVKM. The CDR3 nucleotides read TGTGCCAGCAGTTCGGGGACAGGGAAAAACACCGGGGAGCTGTTTTTT. This gives the protein CASSSGTGKNTGELFF.

V and J are TRBV6-6 and TRBJ1-1, with D maybe TRBD1 (5 bases). Germline CDR1 reads MNHNY; CDR2 reads SVGAGI (reference sequence). V lost 4 bases and J lost 3, with 12 bases in between. This CDR3 comprises 14 residues. CDR3 protein: CASSLQVRDTEAFF. The CDR3 nucleotides read TGTGCCAGCAGTTTACAGGTTAGGGACACTGAAGCTTTCTTT.

This rearrangement joins TRBV19 to TRBJ2-5; TRBD2 matches 7 bases. Unmatched junction bases numbered 7, after V lost 5 bases and J lost 1 base. This CDR3 contains 15 residues. CDR1 is LNHDA and CDR2 is SQIVND in the germline V gene (reference sequence). The CDR3 nucleotides read TGTGCCAGTAGTGCCGGGACTACCCTCCAAGAGACCCAGTACTTC. Encoded protein: CASSAGTTLQETQYF.

This clonotype turned up a few times. V and J are TRBV28 and TRBJ1-2; 7 nucleotides align to TRBD1. The CDR3 has 12 residues. After removal of 6 bases from V and 8 bases from J, the junction contained 6 bases not matched to a gene. Germline V gene data show CDR1 as MDHEN and CDR2 as SYDVKM. The CDR3 loop reads CASRRLQGGYTF. CDR3 bases: TGTGCCAGCAGAAGGTTACAGGGGGGCTACACCTTC.

This clonotype was detected only a few times. The chain couples TRBV12-3 or TRBV12-4 to TRBJ2-3; no reliable D call. Trimming shortened V by 1 base and J by 2 bases, and 7 bases separated the two germline ends. There are 14 residues in the CDR3. The CDR3 here is CASSLGQFTDTQYF. The CDR3 DNA reads as TGTGCCAGCAGTTTAGGGCAGTTCACAGATACGCAGTATTTT.

CDR3 coding DNA: TGTGCCAGCAGTACGGGAGCGGCAGAGACCCAGTACTTC. The encoded protein is CASSTGAAETQYF. The rearrangement links TRBV5-4 to TRBJ2-5, with D possibly TRBD2 on 6 matching bases. Germline CDR1 SGHNT, CDR2 YYREEE (reference sequence). CDR3 size: 13 residues. V gave up 5 bases and J gave up 4 bases, with 12 bases separating them.

The rearrangement links TRBV6-2 or TRBV6-3 to TRBJ2-1, with 7 bases aligning to TRBD1. The CDR3 covers 15 residues. V shed 4 bases and J 1 base; nucleotides not matched to a gene: 4. Germline CDR1 MNHEY, CDR2 SVGEGT. CDR3 in amino acids: CASSSPGQSYNEQFF. The CDR3 DNA sequence: TGTGCCAGCAGTTCCCCGGGACAGTCCTACAATGAGCAGTTCTTC.

The chain recombines TRBV18 with TRBJ2-7; no clear D. Trimming removed 3 bases at V and 3 bases at J, with 15 bases between. CDR1 and CDR2 from the germline V gene are KGHSH and LQKENI. CDR3 length: 15 amino acids. The CDR3 region is CASSPIRNPIYEQYF. CDR3 coding DNA: TGTGCCAGCTCACCTATCCGGAACCCCATCTACGAGCAGTACTTC.